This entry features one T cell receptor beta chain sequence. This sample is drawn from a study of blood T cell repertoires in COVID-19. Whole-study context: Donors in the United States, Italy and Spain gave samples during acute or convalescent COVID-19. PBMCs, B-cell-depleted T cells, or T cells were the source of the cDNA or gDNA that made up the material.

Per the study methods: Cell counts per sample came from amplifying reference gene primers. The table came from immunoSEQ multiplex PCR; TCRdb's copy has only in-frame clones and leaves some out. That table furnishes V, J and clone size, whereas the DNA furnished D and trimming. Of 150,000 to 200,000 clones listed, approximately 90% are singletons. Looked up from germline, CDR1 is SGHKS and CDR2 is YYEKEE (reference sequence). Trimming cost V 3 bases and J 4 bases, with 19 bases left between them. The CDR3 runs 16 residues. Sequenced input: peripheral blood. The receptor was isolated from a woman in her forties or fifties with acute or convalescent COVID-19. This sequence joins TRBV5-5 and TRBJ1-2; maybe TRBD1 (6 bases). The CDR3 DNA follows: TGTGCCAGCAGCTGGGGCGGGGGGGCGTTGCCCTATGGCTACACCTTC. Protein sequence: CASSWGGGALPYGYTF.